The TCR beta chain described here comes from a study of Ad26.COV2.S vaccination and SARS-CoV-2 variants. As to treatment: some 20 received Ad26.COV2.S at low or high dose, single or two shots; five or six received placebo; per-sample allocation not given. It was on day 63 after the first vaccine or placebo injection that samples were taken. It was Wuhan-strain SARS-CoV-2 spike that the Ad26 vaccine vector expressed. V shed 1 base, J shed 0 bases, and the junction held 3 bases outside the gene matches. Germline CDR1 SGHTA, CDR2 FQGNSA. The CDR3 totals 15 residues. Study outcomes and limitations: Among vaccine recipients, spike-specific TCR breadth exceeded that of placebo recipients.

Only in-frame clones appear in the TCRdb table, and some are missing; sequencing was by immunoSEQ multiplex PCR. The top ten hold 2.5% to 3.5% of the sample, which has 290,000 or so clones, more than 75% seen once. Note on this clone: Its antigen remains unidentified.

The source material was peripheral blood, sampled in a trial of Ad26.COV2.S vaccine versus placebo. The sequence came from a person between 18 and 59 years old who received the Ad26.COV2.S COVID-19 vaccine or a placebo. The chain combines TRBV7-2 with TRBJ2-7, with 7 nucleotides matching TRBD2. The CDR3 loop reads CASSLGGSNSYEQYF. The CDR3 DNA is TGTGCCAGCAGCTTAGGCGGGAGCAACTCCTACGAGCAGTACTTC.